This T cell receptor (beta chain) is drawn from a study of blood T cell repertoires in COVID-19. Overall study: The United States, Italy and Spain provided the acute and convalescent COVID-19 samples. Sample material is recorded as cDNA or gDNA derived from T cells, B-cell-depleted T cells, or PBMCs.

Per the authors' pipeline: Counts of nucleated cells, estimated from reference gene primer amplification, were obtained. The protocol was immunoSEQ multiplex PCR, while the TCRdb copy is restricted to in-frame clones and leaves out a portion. The D gene and trimming were derived from the DNA, and the V and J assignments and clone size from that table. The repertoire has about 140,000 clones, roughly 80% of them found once; the top ten carry roughly 9%. The CDR3 runs to 15 residues. Germline CDR1 and CDR2: MNHEY and SVGAGI. The J segment lost 7 bases and the V segment lost 6 bases, leaving 10 bases of the junction unmatched.

This TCR was sampled from a woman between 45 and 65 years old with active or convalescent COVID-19. The sequenced sample consisted of peripheral blood. This rearrangement joins TRBV6-5 to TRBJ1-5, with 9 bases that match TRBD1. CDR3 in DNA: TGTGCCAGCAGCTCACAGGGGGCGATGAGCCAGCCCCAGCATTTT. Residues: CASSSQGAMSQPQHF.